Sequencing of this T cell receptor beta chain was carried out in a study of blood T cell repertoires in COVID-19. Looking at the study overall: From T cells, B-cell-depleted T cells, or PBMCs came the material, which was cDNA or gDNA.

V lost 7 bases and J 11 bases, leaving 14 bases between the germline ends. Germline assignment: CDR1 SNHLY and CDR2 FYNNEI. This CDR3 has 11 residues. Original methodology: Amplification of reference gene primers was used by the study to estimate nucleated cell counts. TCRdb's copy holds only in-frame clones and misses some; the assay was immunoSEQ multiplex PCR. V, J and clone size are those of that table, while D and trimming were read from the DNA. The repertoire holds 150,000 or so clones, with 85% to 95% as singletons. The chain recombines TRBV2 with TRBJ1-1; D is undetermined. The sequencing input was peripheral blood. This clonotype originated in a woman in her fifties or sixties with acute or convalescent COVID-19. Here the CDR3 reads CASTMTYGAFF. The CDR3 nucleotides are TGTGCCAGCACCATGACATATGGGGCTTTCTTT.